This T cell receptor beta chain was profiled in a study of T cells after posttransplantation cyclophosphamide. The study's findings and limits: Donor-recipient repertoire similarity was low at 1-2 months, rising over year one. TRB clonality was highly associated with recipient CMV seropositivity and reactivation. Blood and skin or GI T cell repertoires showed limited TRB overlap.

This clone was seen more than once but under ten times. Its cognate antigen is unknown. Only in-frame clones appear in the TCRdb table, and some are missing; sequencing was by immunoSEQ multiplex PCR. Among over 10,000 clones, over 2% were seen once, and the ten largest hold around 15%. Cyclophosphamide on days +3 and +4 followed busulfan-fludarabine conditioning and a marrow graft. Losses at the gene ends were 3 bases for V and 1 base for J; bases not matched to a gene: 15. CDR3 length: 18 residues. Germline CDR1 LGHNA, CDR2 YNFKEQ. The rearrangement links TRBV4-2 to TRBJ2-7; TRBD2 agrees at 7 bases. This specimen consisted of PBMCs, obtained after allogeneic stem cell transplant with posttransplant cyclophosphamide. The sequence was collected from a male patient aged 30 to 39 who received an allogeneic stem cell transplant from a related donor, was CMV-positive, and had no GVHD. These T cells may partly come from the graft donor. The CDR3 DNA reads as TGTGCCAGCAGCCAGCCCTTAGCGGGTACAGCGGGGTCCTACGAGCAGTACTTC. Its translation: CASSQPLAGTAGSYEQYF.